These 6 T cell receptor beta chains came from one sample sequenced in a study of T-cell reconstitution after alpha-beta-depleted transplantation in children (dated by TCRdb to the mid-2010s). What this sample's treatment or condition label stands for: allogeneic hematopoietic cell transplantation with graft depleted of TCRalphabeta T cells and CD19 B cells. Library method: PCR. Sequencing instrument: Illumina HiSeq 2500. To normalize quantification of the TCRbeta repertoire, the TCR libraries were built with molecular barcoding that relied on unique molecular identifiers. The raw public data were reprocessed by TCRdb itself: fastp quality trimming at Q25, MiXCR clonotype calling, in-frame beta chains only. Rows are unified per CDR3 protein, each entry keeping the most common DNA and genes. This sample holds 81,000 or so distinct CDR3 sequences; around 15% were observed only once. The top ten hold 15% to 20% of the sample.

The sequencing used PBMCs, mostly from graft donor cells, collected 180 days after TCRalphabeta/CD19-depleted stem cell transplant. Receptors were obtained from a male patient between 2 and 15 years old who had a stem cell transplant for acute lymphoblastic leukemia, so the T cells may come from the graft donor.

CDR3 coding DNA: TGTGCCAGCAGTTCCCGGGGTGGGGAAAAACTGTTTTTT. It is translated as CASSSRGGEKLFF. The chain recombines TRBV6-5 with TRBJ1-4; D not certain. The V gene's germline CDR1 is MNHEY and CDR2 SVGAGI. The ends were cut back, 4 bases at V and 8 bases at J, with 11 bases in the middle. CDR3 length: 13 amino acids.

This clonotype was picked up a small number of times. The V call is TRBV4-1, the J call TRBJ1-5, with 10 bases aligning to TRBD1. The CDR3 consists of 16 residues. V gave up 3 bases and J gave up 5 bases; unmatched junction bases: 7. Looked up from germline, CDR1 is MGHRA and CDR2 is YSYEKL. CDR3 DNA sequence: TGCGCCAGCAGCCAGGATGTGGGACAGGGGTATCAGCCCCAGCATTTT. This gives the protein CASSQDVGQGYQPQHF.

V gene TRBV5-1 combines with J gene TRBJ2-5; TRBD1 is a possible D gene (5 bases). V was cut by 0 bases and J by 5 bases, with 11 bases left in between. There are 14 residues in the CDR3. Germline loops: CDR1 SGHRS, CDR2 YFSETQ. The CDR3: CASSLERGAETQYF. CDR3 in DNA: TGCGCCAGCAGCTTGGAAAGGGGCGCGGAGACCCAGTACTTC.

The chain employs TRBV6-2 or TRBV6-3 and TRBJ2-1; 12 nucleotides match TRBD2. This CDR3 region has 18 residues. Looked up from germline, CDR1 is MNHEY and CDR2 is SVGEGT. With V trimmed by 2 bases and J by 8 bases, 13 bases remained unmatched. The CDR3 protein is CASSYQISSGRGRDEQFF. The CDR3 bases are TGTGCCAGCAGTTACCAAATTTCTAGCGGGAGGGGGAGGGATGAGCAGTTCTTC.

The table lists this clonotype with many counts. V gene TRBV7-8 combines with J gene TRBJ1-3, with D uncertain. CDR3 size: 15 residues. Looked up from germline, CDR1 is SGHVS and CDR2 is FQNEAQ. V shed 5 bases and J shed 0 bases, with 11 bases lying between them. CDR3 sequence reads: CASSPLAGSGNTIYF. In DNA, the CDR3 is TGTGCCAGCAGCCCACTGGCCGGCTCTGGAAACACCATATATTTT.

This clonotype was counted only a few times. The V call is TRBV6-1, the J call TRBJ2-7, with 7 bases that match TRBD1. The CDR3 has 12 residues. Germline CDR1 and CDR2: MNHNS and SASEGT. The V gene end was trimmed by 4 bases and the J gene end by 3 bases; junction bases not matched to a gene: 0. CDR3 residues: CASSGDSYEQYF. CDR3 coding DNA: TGTGCCAGCAGTGGGGACAGCTACGAGCAGTACTTC.